Given below is one TCR beta chain in context. The same CDR3 can be traced to other DNA sequences in this sample. Indicated treatment: about 20 received Ad26.COV2.S at low or high dose, single or two shots; several received placebo; per-sample allocation not given. Collection of the samples took place on day 63 after the first injection of vaccine or placebo. This sample was included in a study of Ad26.COV2.S vaccination and SARS-CoV-2 variants. In the study overall: Intramuscularly, Ad26.COV2.S was given either once or twice, 56 days apart.

The CDR3 has 14 amino acids. The V end was cut by 3 bases, the J end by 1 base, with 7 bases between. In germline, CDR1 is LNHDA, CDR2 SQIVND (reference sequence). Assay: immunoSEQ multiplex PCR; the TCRdb copy retains only in-frame clones and omits some. This table holds 400,000 to 450,000 clones, roughly 91% found once. Sequences were derived from peripheral blood, sampled in a trial of Ad26.COV2.S vaccine versus placebo. The rearrangement links TRBV19 to TRBJ1-5; D gene uncertain. This sequence originates from a person aged 18-60 years who received the Ad26.COV2.S COVID-19 vaccine or a placebo. CDR3 coding DNA: TGTGCCAGTAGTATTTCGGGCAGCAATCAGCCCCAGCATTTT. Protein product: CASSISGSNQPQHF.